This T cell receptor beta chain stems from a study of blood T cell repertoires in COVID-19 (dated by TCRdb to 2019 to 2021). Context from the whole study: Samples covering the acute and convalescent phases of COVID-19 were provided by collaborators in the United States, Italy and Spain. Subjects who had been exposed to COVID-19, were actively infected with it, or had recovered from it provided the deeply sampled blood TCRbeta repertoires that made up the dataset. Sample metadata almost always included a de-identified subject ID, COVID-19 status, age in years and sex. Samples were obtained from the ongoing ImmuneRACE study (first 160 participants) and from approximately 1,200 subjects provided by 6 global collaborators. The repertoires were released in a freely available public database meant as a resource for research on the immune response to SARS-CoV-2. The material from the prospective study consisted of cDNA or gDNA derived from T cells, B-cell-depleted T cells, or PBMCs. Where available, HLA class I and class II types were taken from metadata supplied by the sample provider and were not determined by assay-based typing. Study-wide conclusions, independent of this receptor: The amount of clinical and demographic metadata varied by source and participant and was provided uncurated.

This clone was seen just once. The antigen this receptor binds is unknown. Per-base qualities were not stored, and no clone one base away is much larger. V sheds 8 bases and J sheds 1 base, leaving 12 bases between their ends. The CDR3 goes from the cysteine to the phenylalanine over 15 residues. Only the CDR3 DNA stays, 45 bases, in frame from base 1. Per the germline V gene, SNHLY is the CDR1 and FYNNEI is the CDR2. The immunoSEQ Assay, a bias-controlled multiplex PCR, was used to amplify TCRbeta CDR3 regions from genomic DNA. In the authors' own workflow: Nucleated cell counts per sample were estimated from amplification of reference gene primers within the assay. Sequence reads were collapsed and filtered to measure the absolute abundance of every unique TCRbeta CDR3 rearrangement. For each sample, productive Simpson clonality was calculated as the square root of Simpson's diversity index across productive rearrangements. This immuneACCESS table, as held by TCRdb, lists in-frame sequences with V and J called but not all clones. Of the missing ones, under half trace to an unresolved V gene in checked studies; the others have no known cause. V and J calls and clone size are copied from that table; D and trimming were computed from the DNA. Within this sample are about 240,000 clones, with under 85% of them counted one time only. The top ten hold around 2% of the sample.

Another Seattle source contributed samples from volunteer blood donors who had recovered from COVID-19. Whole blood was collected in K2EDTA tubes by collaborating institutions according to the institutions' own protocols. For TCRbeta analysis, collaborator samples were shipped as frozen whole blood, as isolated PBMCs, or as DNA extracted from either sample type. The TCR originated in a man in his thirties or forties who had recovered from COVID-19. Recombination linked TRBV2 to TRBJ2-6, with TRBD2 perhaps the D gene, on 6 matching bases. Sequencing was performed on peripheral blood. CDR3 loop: CASHPGDSGANVLTF. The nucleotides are TGTGCCAGCCATCCGGGGGATTCTGGGGCCAACGTCCTGACTTTC.